These 29 T cell receptor beta chains were sequenced from one sample in a study of CD8+ T cells in alopecia areata. Isolated RNA was reverse transcribed into cDNA used as the sequencing template. Clones were read by immunoSEQ multiplex PCR, and TCRdb kept only the in-frame ones, dropping some. The sample yields roughly 100,000 clones, around three fifths seen once. What was sequenced was CD4+ T cells sorted from blood. These receptors were collected from a human donor in good health.

The rearrangement links TRBV7-2 to TRBJ2-3; the match to TRBD1 covers 7 bases. This CDR3 has 18 residues. The germline V gene has CDR1 SGHTA and CDR2 FQGNSA. V trimming: 5 bases; J trimming: 0 bases; junction bases outside the gene matches: 14. The CDR3 DNA reads as TGTGCCAGCAGCCTCAGAACAGGGGCCGCTTCGAGCACAGATACGCAGTATTTT. Amino acid sequence: CASSLRTGAASSTDTQYF.

The gene calls are TRBV29-1 and TRBJ2-7; D might be TRBD1 (6 bases). Germline CDR1 SQVTM, CDR2 ANQGSEA. This CDR3 has 13 residues. With 7 bases removed from V and 6 bases from J, the gap between germline ends came to 19 bases. The CDR3 DNA sequence: TGCAGCGCCCTACTACCAGGGGTCCTCGAGCAGTACTTC. Residues: CSALLPGVLEQYF.

The chain recombines TRBV15 with TRBJ1-2; D unclear. V was clipped by 5 bases and J by 7 bases, with 11 bases between them. This CDR3 comprises 12 residues. The germline CDR1 and CDR2 sequences are LNHNV and YYDKDF (reference sequence). The CDR3 DNA is TGTGCCACCAGCGATAACACGGCTGGCTACACCTTC. Translated: CATSDNTAGYTF.

As for this clone: A junction boundary mismatches the germline segment, possibly from a read error. The identical CDR3 is also encoded by other nucleotide sequences in the sample. This sequence joins TRBV6-6 and TRBJ1-5; no reliable D call. Germline CDR1 reads MNHNY; CDR2 reads SVGAGI (reference sequence). This CDR3 comprises 10 residues. DNA for the CDR3: TGTGCCAGCAGTTCCCAGCCCCAGCATTTC. This codes for CASSSQPQHF.

The chain employs TRBV5-1 and TRBJ2-1; D ambiguous. This CDR3 has 12 amino acids. The V gene lost 0 bases and the J gene lost 10 bases, with 8 bases spanning the gap. Germline CDR1 is SGHRS and CDR2 is YFSETQ. CDR3 sequence (DNA): TGCGCCAGCAGCTTGGAGGGCTACGAGCAGTTCTTC. Translated, it gives CASSLEGYEQFF.

This chain uses TRBV2 with TRBJ1-2, with 7 bases identical to TRBD1. CDR3 length equals 15 residues. Germline V gene sequence: CDR1 SNHLY, CDR2 FYNNEI. The V segment lost 7 bases and the J segment 4 bases; nucleotides outside the gene matches: 12. Here the CDR3 DNA reads TGTGCCAGCACCGACGACAGGGTTCCCGCCTATGGCTACACCTTC. Residues: CASTDDRVPAYGYTF.

This clone was recorded a few times. The chain carries TRBV9 and TRBJ2-7, with D possibly matching TRBD1 (6 bases). Trimming removed 0 bases at V and 5 bases at J, with 15 bases between. This CDR3 is 15 amino acids long. Germline lookup yields CDR1 SGDLS and CDR2 YYNGEE. Here the CDR3 reads CASSVGAGALDEQYF. CDR3 in DNA: TGTGCCAGCAGCGTAGGAGCAGGGGCCCTGGACGAGCAGTACTTC.

To note about this clone: The germline gene is not matched at one end of the junction; a read error may be the cause. The gene calls are TRBV7-7 and TRBJ2-5; D might be TRBD1 or TRBD2, each matching 5 bases. Germline CDR1 reads SSHAT; CDR2 reads FNYEAQ (reference sequence). This CDR3 contains 13 residues. The CDR3 spells CASSRGPSETQYF. The CDR3, as DNA: TGTGCTAGCAGCCGGGGCCCGTCGGAGACCCAGTACTTC.

The chain combines TRBV9 with TRBJ2-7; D is unresolved. This CDR3 spans 15 amino acids. V shed 4 bases and J shed 2 bases, with 16 bases lying between them. Germline loops: CDR1 SGDLS, CDR2 YYNGEE. The CDR3 protein is CASSPVEGLPYEQYF. The CDR3 coding sequence is TGTGCCAGCAGCCCCGTCGAAGGGTTACCCTACGAGCAGTACTTC.

V usage is TRBV29-1 and J usage is TRBJ1-1; perhaps TRBD1 as D (6 bases). CDR3 length: 14 residues. In germline, CDR1 is SQVTM, CDR2 ANQGSEA. With 2 bases removed from V and 6 bases from J, the gap between germline ends came to 16 bases. CDR3 amino acids: CSVELHAGASEAFF. Written as DNA, the CDR3 is TGCAGCGTTGAACTTCACGCGGGGGCATCTGAAGCTTTCTTT.

The chain combines TRBV7-3 with TRBJ1-1; TRBD1 aligns across 7 bases. The CDR3 spans 13 residues. Germline V gene data show CDR1 as SGHTA and CDR2 as FQGTGA. V lost 6 bases to trimming and J lost 3 bases; unmatched junction nucleotides: 4. The CDR3 loop reads CASSRDSDTEAFF. DNA for the CDR3: TGTGCCAGCAGTAGGGACAGTGACACTGAAGCTTTCTTT.

This clone was observed a few times. V is TRBV4-1 and J is TRBJ2-2; D remains ambiguous. Per germline, CDR1 MGHRA and CDR2 YSYEKL. The CDR3 consists of 17 residues. With 0 bases removed from V and 4 bases from J, the gap between germline ends came to 15 bases. The DNA for the CDR3 is TGCGCCAGCAGCCAAGATCGTGAGGCATCGGGCACCGGGGAGCTGTTTTTT. Amino acids: CASSQDREASGTGELFF.

The V and J genes are TRBV4-3 and TRBJ1-4; D is perhaps TRBD1 (5 bases). Trimming cost V 6 bases and J 5 bases, with 10 bases left between them. Germline V gene sequence: CDR1 LGHNA, CDR2 YSLEER. The CDR3 is 13 residues long. CDR3 nucleotide sequence: TGCGCCAGCAGTCGAGACAGAAATGAAAAACTGTTTTTT. It specifies CASSRDRNEKLFF.

On this clone: An end of the junction differs from the germline gene, which may be a read error. The chain combines TRBV29-1 with TRBJ1-1; weak D call: TRBD1 (5 bases). CDR1 SQVTM and CDR2 ANQGSEA come from the germline V gene. The CDR3 sequence is 12 residues long. The CDR3 DNA sequence: TGCAGCGTCGAAGGGGTTGTTTGGGGACCCTTCTTT. Translating it yields CSVEGVVWGPFF.

The sample holds one count of this clone. This chain joins TRBV2 and TRBJ2-7; D remains ambiguous. CDR3 size: 11 residues. The germline V and J ends were trimmed by 3 bases and 2 bases, with 2 bases remaining between them. Looked up from germline, CDR1 is SNHLY and CDR2 is FYNNEI. CDR3 residues: CASSETYEQYF. CDR3 in DNA: TGTGCCAGCAGTGAGACCTACGAGCAGTACTTC.

V and J are TRBV6-6 and TRBJ1-5, with D perhaps matching TRBD1 (6 bases). Germline values: CDR1 MNHNY, CDR2 SVGAGI (reference sequence). The CDR3 is made up of 16 amino acids. V was trimmed by 6 bases and J by 4 bases, leaving 19 bases between them. The CDR3 is CASSLIRGGGNQPQHF. For the CDR3, the DNA is TGTGCCAGCAGCCTAATCCGAGGGGGAGGTAATCAGCCCCAGCATTTT.

This clone showed up just once. This chain joins TRBV7-9 and TRBJ2-7; TRBD1 is a possible D gene (6 bases). Germline lookup yields CDR1 SEHNR and CDR2 FQNEAQ (reference sequence). The V end lost 4 bases, the J end lost 6 bases, and 16 bases lay between the germline ends. This CDR3 is built from 14 residues. CDR3 in DNA: TGTGCCAGCAGCTACACCGGACAGCCCGCCGAGCAGTACTTC. As protein: CASSYTGQPAEQYF.

V is TRBV30 and J is TRBJ2-1; D uncertain. The CDR3 contains 12 residues. Germline lookup yields CDR1 GTSNPN and CDR2 SVGIG (reference sequence). V lost 2 bases, J lost 8 bases, and 10 bases lay in between. In DNA form, the CDR3 reads TGTGCCTGGAGTACAAACCGGGATGAGCAGTTCTTC. It yields the protein CAWSTNRDEQFF.

The rearrangement links TRBV2 to TRBJ1-5; D unclear. This CDR3 region has 14 residues. Trimming shortened V by 5 bases and J by 5 bases, and 13 bases separated the two germline ends. The germline V gene has CDR1 SNHLY and CDR2 FYNNEI. The CDR3 nucleotides read TGTGCCAGCAGTCTGCTAGGAAGAGATCAGCCCCAGCATTTT. Translating it yields CASSLLGRDQPQHF.

This chain joins TRBV30 and TRBJ1-1, with 10 bases that match TRBD1. CDR3 length: 12 amino acids. Germline loops: CDR1 GTSNPN, CDR2 SVGIG (reference sequence). Trimming at V came to 5 bases and at J to 11 bases, leaving 8 bases not matched to a gene. CDR3 sequence reads: CAWARDRGSAFF. The CDR3 DNA sequence: TGTGCCTGGGCGCGGGACAGGGGTTCCGCTTTCTTT.

This clone came up a few times. This rearrangement joins TRBV5-6 to TRBJ1-6; 9 bases are a match to TRBD1. Trimming at V came to 3 bases and at J to 10 bases, leaving 5 bases not matched to a gene. Germline values: CDR1 SGHDT, CDR2 YYEEEE. CDR3 length equals 14 residues. The CDR3 reads CASSSDRGVSPLHF. As DNA, the CDR3 is TGTGCCAGCAGCTCGGACAGGGGAGTGTCACCCCTCCACTTT.

This chain links TRBV18 with TRBJ2-2, with 8 positions matching TRBD1. Germline trimming cut 2 bases from V and 3 bases from J; bases unmatched to any gene: 5. CDR3 length: 16 residues. The germline V gene has CDR1 KGHSH and CDR2 LQKENI. This CDR3 reads CASSPFKTGDTGELFF. Here the CDR3 DNA reads TGTGCCAGCTCACCATTCAAGACAGGGGACACCGGGGAGCTGTTTTTT.

The V and J genes are TRBV11-3 and TRBJ2-1; D is uncertain. Trimming shortened V by 5 bases and J by 11 bases, and 1 base separated the two germline ends. This CDR3 region has 8 residues. The germline CDR1 and CDR2 sequences are SGHNT and YENEEA. In DNA form, the CDR3 reads TGTGCCAGCAGCCAGCAGTTCTTC. It is translated as CASSQQFF.

In this sample, this clone turned up a few times. The rearrangement links TRBV30 to TRBJ2-6; no reliable D call. Germline values: CDR1 GTSNPN, CDR2 SVGIG (reference sequence). Trimming stripped 6 bases from V and 4 bases from J, with 16 bases between. The CDR3 length is 15 residues. In DNA form, the CDR3 reads TGTGCCTGTGAAGACGGCGTATCAGGGGCCAACGTCCTGACTTTC. Its protein product is CACEDGVSGANVLTF.

This clone was seen only a few times. The genes are TRBV7-2 and TRBJ2-7; the D gene could be TRBD1 or TRBD2 (5 bases each). The germline V gene encodes CDR1 SGHTA and CDR2 FQGNSA. This CDR3 contains 15 residues. The V and J ends lost 5 bases and 4 bases respectively, with 18 bases between them. CDR3 bases: TGTGCCAGCAGCCGAACGTCCGGGGCCGATTACGAGCAGTACTTC. Translating gives CASSRTSGADYEQYF.

V is TRBV5-1 and J is TRBJ2-3, with TRBD1 as a possible D gene (5 bases). Trimming removed 0 bases from V and 3 bases from J, with 11 bases in between. The CDR3 loop spans 15 amino acids. The germline gives CDR1 SGHRS, CDR2 YFSETQ. In DNA form, the CDR3 reads TGCGCCAGCAGCTTGGACGGTAGGGGTACAGATACGCAGTATTTT. This gives the protein CASSLDGRGTDTQYF. Drawing the rest from reference TRBV5-1 and TRBJ2-3, the complete variable domain is KAGVTQTPRYLIKTRGQQVTLSCSPISGHRSVSWYQQTPGQGLQFLFEYFSETQRNKGNFPGRFSGRQFSNSRSEMNVSTLELGDSALYLCASSLDGRGTDTQYFGPGTRLTVL.

This clone showed up many times. The chain carries TRBV28 and TRBJ2-3; 7 bases agree with TRBD2. Germline CDR1 MDHEN, CDR2 SYDVKM. The CDR3 is 14 residues long. V lost 3 bases and J lost 4; bases outside the gene matches: 4. Here the CDR3 reads CASSLGGEADTQYF. DNA of the CDR3: TGTGCCAGCAGTTTGGGGGGGGAGGCAGATACGCAGTATTTT. Full variable domain (rest looked up from reference TRBV28 and TRBJ2-3): DVKVTQSSRYLVKRTGEKVFLECVQDMDHENMFWYRQDPGLGLRLIYFSYDVKMKEKGDIPEGYSVSREKKERFSLILESASTNQTSMYLCASSLGGEADTQYFGPGTRLTVL.

The rearrangement joins TRBV6-5 to TRBJ1-2; TRBD1 aligns across 11 bases. CDR1 is MNHEY and CDR2 is SVGAGI in the germline V gene. The J segment lost 8 bases and the V segment lost 4 bases, leaving 9 bases of the junction unmatched. The CDR3 consists of 15 residues. In DNA, the CDR3 is TGTGCCAGCAGTTTTCTGGGACAGGGGGATGGAGGCTACACCTTC. Translated, it gives CASSFLGQGDGGYTF.

The chain recombines TRBV7-2 with TRBJ2-3; 14 nucleotides line up with TRBD2. This CDR3 is built from 15 residues. The junction had 3 bases not matched to a gene; V was cut back by 4 bases and J by 6 bases. Germline-derived CDR1 and CDR2 are SGHTA and FQGNSA. The CDR3 loop reads CASSYRTSGGDTQYF. The DNA for the CDR3 is TGTGCCAGCAGCTACCGGACTAGCGGGGGGGATACGCAGTATTTT.